These 7 T cell receptor beta chains originate from one sample sequenced in a study of CD8 T cells in Susac syndrome (dated by TCRdb to between 2019 and 2020). The method behind the library was the immunoSEQ multiplex PCR assay. RNA was extracted with the RNeasy kit and roughly 0.5 to 1 ug was reverse transcribed using random hexamers. In-frame beta chains were kept once TCRdb had trimmed the public reads at Q25 with fastp and called clones with MiXCR. Rows with a matching CDR3 protein are joined into one entry that keeps the most common DNA and genes. In all, the sample holds 140,000 or so distinct CDR3 sequences, and 90% to 97% of those were seen once. Together, the top ten hold around 0.08% of the sample. Sequenced: CD4+ T cells from PBMCs. Every receptor here comes from a human donor with Susac syndrome.

This chain uses TRBV19 with TRBJ2-1; 7 bases align to TRBD1. The CDR3 is 14 residues long. Germline CDR1 reads LNHDA; CDR2 reads SQIVND (reference sequence). V shed 4 bases and J 8 bases; nucleotides not matched to a gene: 8. CDR3 nucleotides: TGTGCCAGTAGTAAGGTGACAGGGAACCATGAGCAGTTCTTC. It codes for CASSKVTGNHEQFF.

The chain recombines TRBV20-1 with TRBJ2-7; the match to TRBD2 covers 10 bases. CDR1 is DFQATT and CDR2 is SNEGSKA in the germline V gene (reference sequence). With 3 bases clipped from V and 6 bases from J, the junction kept 5 bases outside the gene matches. This CDR3 has 13 residues. CDR3 nucleotide sequence: TGCAGTGCTAGCAGCGGGGGGGCGGTCGAGCAGTACTTC. Amino acids: CSASSGGAVEQYF.

This clonotype was observed a handful of times. V and J are TRBV11-2 and TRBJ2-7; TRBD1 aligns across 9 bases. Germline assignment: CDR1 SGHAT and CDR2 FQNNGV. The junction had 5 bases not matched to a gene; V was cut back by 5 bases and J by 3 bases. The CDR3 is 14 amino acids. The CDR3 here is CASSPSTGGYEQYF. The CDR3 DNA reads as TGTGCCAGCAGCCCGTCGACAGGGGGCTACGAGCAGTACTTC.

The chain joins TRBV28 to TRBJ2-3; possibly TRBD2 for D (6 bases). The CDR3 contains 13 residues. Germline V lookup: CDR1 MDHEN, CDR2 SYDVKM. V gave up 5 bases and J gave up 6 bases, with 12 bases separating them. CDR3 coding DNA: TGTGCCAGCAGTAGCGGGTCAATTGATACGCAGTATTTT. Translated, it gives CASSSGSIDTQYF.

This chain connects TRBV12-3 or TRBV12-4 to TRBJ2-7; 7 bases line up with TRBD1. J lost 2 bases, V lost 5 bases, and 3 bases had no gene match. CDR3 length: 13 amino acids. CDR3 coding DNA: TGTGCCAGCAGTGACAGGGTAACCTACGAGCAGTACTTC. Its translation: CASSDRVTYEQYF.

The rearrangement links TRBV20-1 to TRBJ2-5; D possibly corresponds to TRBD2 (5 bases). Trimming left V 6 bases short and J 0 bases short, with 17 bases between. Germline CDR1 is DFQATT and CDR2 is SNEGSKA (reference sequence). The CDR3 is made up of 15 amino acids. The CDR3 protein is CSAIAFSPYQETQYF. The CDR3 coding sequence is TGCAGTGCGATAGCGTTTAGCCCGTACCAAGAGACCCAGTACTTC.

This chain uses TRBV25-1 with TRBJ2-5, with D uncertain. Trimming cost V 6 bases and J 5 bases, with 16 bases left between them. The germline V gene encodes CDR1 MGHDK and CDR2 SYGVNS. The CDR3 has 14 residues. The CDR3: CASRSGIRRETQYF. In DNA, the CDR3 is TGTGCCAGCAGGTCGGGCATTCGCCGGGAGACCCAGTACTTC.